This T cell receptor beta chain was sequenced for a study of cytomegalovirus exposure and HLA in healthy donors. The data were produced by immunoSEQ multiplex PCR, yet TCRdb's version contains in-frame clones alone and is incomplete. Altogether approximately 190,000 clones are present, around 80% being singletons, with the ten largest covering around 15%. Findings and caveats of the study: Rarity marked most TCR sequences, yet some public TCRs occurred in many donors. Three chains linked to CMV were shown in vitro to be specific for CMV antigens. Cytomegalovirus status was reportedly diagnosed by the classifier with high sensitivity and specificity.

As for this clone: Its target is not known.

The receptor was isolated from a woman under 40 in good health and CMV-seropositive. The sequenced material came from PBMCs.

The CDR3 here is CAISDDRINTEAFF. DNA of the CDR3: TGTGCCATCAGTGATGACAGGATAAACACTGAAGCTTTCTTT. J is TRBJ1-1 and V is TRBV10-3; tentatively, D is TRBD1 (6 bases). The CDR3 sequence is 14 residues long. Germline CDR1 reads ENHRY; CDR2 reads SYGVKD. V was pared by 3 bases and J by 2 bases, with 10 bases between.